This passage covers 32 T cell receptor gamma chains from one sample sequenced in a study of human gamma delta and Vdelta1 T cells. TCRdb fed the PCR reads to CATT. The data contain some 3,000 gamma-chain clones, under 6.5% of them singletons. The sequencing sample was made of naive CD27+ Vdelta1 gamma-delta T cells from blood. These receptors originate from a human donor in good health.

This clone has more than one count but fewer than ten. TCRdb shows a much larger clone's protein in place of this DNA's translation, and the two differ at residue 6, likely through a read error; the protein shown is translated from the DNA. This chain connects TRGV3 to TRGJ1 or TRGJ2. CDR1 and CDR2 from the germline V gene are VTNTFY and YDVSTARD (reference sequence). The CDR3 consists of 14 residues. V trimming: 2 bases; J trimming: 4 bases; junction bases outside the gene matches: 8. The CDR3 reads CATWDKRRYYKKLF. The CDR3 nucleotides read TGTGCCACCTGGGACAAGCGGCGGTATTATAAGAAACTCTTT.

This clone was observed a few times. TCRdb shows a much larger clone's protein in place of this DNA's translation, and the two differ at residue 9, likely through a read error; the protein shown is translated from the DNA. This sequence joins TRGV9 and TRGJ1 or TRGJ2. The CDR3 extends over 12 amino acids. CDR1 is GITISATS, CDR2 ISYDGTV, per germline (reference sequence). The trim removed 9 bases at V and 12 bases at J, leaving 17 bases unmatched. CDR3 sequence reads: CALNRGASGKLF. The CDR3 DNA follows: TGTGCCTTGAATCGGGGTGCTTCGGGGAAACTCTTT.

A word on this clone: The protein that TCRdb holds for this DNA derives from a much larger clone and differs from the translated DNA at residue 8, which likely indicates a read error; the protein shown here is translated from the DNA. The rearrangement joins TRGV9 to TRGJP2. In germline, CDR1 is GITISATS, CDR2 ISYDGTV (reference sequence). CDR3 size: 13 residues. CDR3 residues: CALWSSSEWIKTF. CDR3 nucleotide sequence: TGTGCCTTGTGGAGTAGTAGTGAGTGGATCAAGACGTTT.

This clone was picked up a small number of times. The likely explanation is a read error, given a far larger clone one base away. This specimen includes other DNA sequences encoding the same CDR3. This sequence joins TRGV9 and TRGJ1 or TRGJ2. The germline V gene encodes CDR1 GITISATS and CDR2 ISYDGTV (reference sequence). V was clipped by 4 bases and J by 9 bases; unmatched bases: 12. CDR3 length equals 13 residues. As DNA, the CDR3 is TGTGCCTTGTGGGAAGTGCTTTTGGGTAAGAAACTCTTT. Its translation: CALWEVLLGKKLF.

The J gene is TRGJ1 or TRGJ2, the V gene TRGV3. Here the J gene was assigned by germline matching of the DNA, as TCRdb has none. J lost 6 bases, V lost 0 bases, and 20 bases had no gene match. This CDR3 has 18 amino acids. Germline CDR1 reads VTNTFY; CDR2 reads YDVSTARD (reference sequence). The CDR3 sequence: CATWDRYPIRQRSYKKLF. The CDR3 DNA is TGTGCCACCTGGGACAGGTATCCGATCCGGCAACGTAGTTATAAGAAACTCTTT.

The chain recombines TRGV3 with TRGJ1 or TRGJ2. The J gene, missing from TCRdb, was assigned here through DNA to germline matching. The germline V gene has CDR1 VTNTFY and CDR2 YDVSTARD (reference sequence). Trimming took 1 base from V and 3 from J; bases not matched to a gene: 6. CDR3 length equals 14 residues. This chain's CDR3 is CATWDSEGYYKKLF. The DNA of the CDR3 is TGTGCCACCTGGGACAGCGAAGGTTATTATAAGAAACTCTTT.

This clone was observed a few times. This probably arose from a read error, given a far larger clone one base away. Additional DNA sequences in this sample encode the identical CDR3. The chain combines TRGV9 with TRGJ1 or TRGJ2. The CDR3 covers 12 residues. CDR1 and CDR2 (germline): GITISATS, ISYDGTV (reference sequence). This CDR3 is CALWANYYKKLF. For the CDR3, the DNA is TGTGCCTTGTGGGCTAATTATTATAAGAAGCTCTTT.

To note about this clone: This DNA's translation and the protein TCRdb lists, from a much larger clone, do not match at residue 4, likely due to a read error; the protein shown is translated from the DNA. The rearrangement uses TRGV9 and TRGJ1 or TRGJ2. The CDR3 has 14 amino acids. Germline V gives CDR1 GITISATS, CDR2 ISYDGTV (reference sequence). This CDR3 reads CALREVEGGYKKLF. In nucleotides, the CDR3 is TGTGCCTTGCGGGAGGTGGAGGGAGGATATAAGAAACTCTTT.

This clone has just a few counts. The chain combines TRGV2 with TRGJP2. The ends lost 0 bases at V and 8 bases at J; junction bases unmatched: 0. Germline CDR1 and CDR2: EGSNGY and YDSYNSKV. The CDR3 is 12 residues long. The CDR3 spells CATWDGDWIKTF. CDR3 DNA sequence: TGTGCCACCTGGGACGGGGATTGGATCAAGACGTTT.

By sample share, this clone is medium-sized. Within the sample, other DNA sequences also encode this same CDR3. The chain is built from TRGV3 and TRGJ1 or TRGJ2. The germline CDR1 and CDR2 sequences are VTNTFY and YDVSTARD (reference sequence). Losses at the gene ends were 3 bases for V and 3 bases for J; bases not matched to a gene: 5. CDR3 length equals 13 residues. In DNA form, the CDR3 reads TGTGCCACCTGGGACCGACCTTATTATAAGAAACTCTTT. As protein: CATWDRPYYKKLF.

To note about this clone: This same CDR3 is encoded by further DNA sequences in the sample. V usage is TRGV8 and J usage is TRGJ1 or TRGJ2. The J segment lost 1 base and the V segment lost 3 bases, leaving 3 bases of the junction unmatched. The CDR3 loop spans 13 amino acids. From germline, CDR1 is VENAVY and CDR2 YDSYNSRV. The CDR3 DNA sequence: TGTGCCACCTGGGATTCCAATTATTATAAGAAACTCTTT. This codes for CATWDSNYYKKLF.

This clone rates as large. The rearrangement links TRGV9 to TRGJ1 or TRGJ2. With V trimmed by 3 bases and J by 5 bases, 4 bases remained unmatched. CDR1 and CDR2 (germline): GITISATS, ISYDGTV (reference sequence). This CDR3 contains 12 residues. The CDR3 protein is CALWERHYKKLF. In DNA form, the CDR3 reads TGTGCCTTGTGGGAGCGTCATTATAAGAAACTCTTT.

Concerning this clone: The protein given by TCRdb reflects a much larger clone and differs at residue 4 from this DNA's translation, likely from a read error; the protein shown is the DNA's translation. This sequence joins TRGV5 and TRGJ1 or TRGJ2. CDR3 length: 13 residues. Germline assignment: CDR1 VINAFY and CDR2 YDVSNSKD. Here the CDR3 DNA reads TGTGCCACCCGGGACAGGCCTAGTTATAAGAAACTCTTT. Encoded protein: CATRDRPSYKKLF.

The rearrangement joins TRGV3 to TRGJ1 or TRGJ2. TCRdb lists no J gene, so it was determined here by aligning the DNA to germline. Germline lookup yields CDR1 VTNTFY and CDR2 YDVSTARD (reference sequence). The CDR3 is 21 amino acids. The ends lost 0 bases at V and 4 bases at J; junction bases unmatched: 27. DNA of the CDR3: TGTGCCACCTGGGACAGGCCAACTTCCCGCGCTTTGACCAGACGATATTATAAGAAACTCTTT. Amino acid sequence: CATWDRPTSRALTRRYYKKLF.

Remarks on this clone: One base away lies a much larger clone, so this may be a sequencing read error. Other DNA sequences in this sample translate to the same CDR3. This sequence joins TRGV9 and TRGJ1 or TRGJ2. The trim removed 0 bases at V and 7 bases at J, leaving 9 bases unmatched. Germline CDR1 reads GITISATS; CDR2 reads ISYDGTV (reference sequence). This CDR3 region has 14 residues. The CDR3 coding sequence is TGTGCCTTGTGGGAGGTGGAGGGAGGGTATAAGAAACTCTTT. This sequence encodes CALWEVEGGYKKLF.

This clone was seen a handful of times. The chain carries TRGV2 and TRGJ1 or TRGJ2. CDR3 length: 12 residues. J lost 12 bases, V lost 0 bases, and 8 bases had no gene match. Germline CDR1 reads EGSNGY; CDR2 reads YDSYNSKV. The CDR3 protein is CATWDGQGLKLF. In nucleotides, the CDR3 is TGTGCCACCTGGGACGGGCAGGGTTTGAAACTCTTT.

This clone turned up a few times. The chain recombines TRGV2 with TRGJ1 or TRGJ2. Germline CDR1 reads EGSNGY; CDR2 reads YDSYNSKV. The V gene end was trimmed by 0 bases and the J gene end by 11 bases; junction bases not matched to a gene: 4. There are 11 residues in the CDR3. CDR3 sequence (DNA): TGTGCCACCTGGGACGGGTCCCAGAAACTCTTT. This codes for CATWDGSQKLF.

This clone is termed medium-sized. The V and J genes are TRGV8 and TRGJ1 or TRGJ2. Per germline, CDR1 VENAVY and CDR2 YDSYNSRV. V trimming: 2 bases; J trimming: 2 bases; junction bases outside the gene matches: 6. The CDR3 is made up of 14 amino acids. The CDR3 DNA reads TGTGCCACCTGGGATAAGAGCCATTATTATAAGAAACTCTTT. Amino acids: CATWDKSHYYKKLF.

The chain is built from TRGV3 and TRGJ1 or TRGJ2. Because TCRdb records no J gene, it was assigned here through a match of the DNA to germline. The V and J ends lost 0 bases and 12 bases, in that order; junction bases with no gene match: 11. The CDR3 length is 13 residues. Germline CDR1 VTNTFY, CDR2 YDVSTARD (reference sequence). In DNA form, the CDR3 reads TGTGCCACCTGGGACAGGCTCGGTTATCGGAAACTCTTT. Protein product: CATWDRLGYRKLF.

The V gene is TRGV3, the J gene TRGJ1 or TRGJ2. CDR3 length: 18 amino acids. Germline loops: CDR1 VTNTFY, CDR2 YDVSTARD (reference sequence). V lost 1 base to trimming and J lost 10 bases; unmatched junction nucleotides: 25. The CDR3 spells CATWDRSLPPRQIGKKLF. The CDR3 DNA is TGTGCCACCTGGGACAGAAGTCTGCCCCCCCGCCAAATCGGGAAGAAACTCTTT.

This clone was seen only a few times. With only one base between it and a far larger clone, this is likely a read error. Different DNA sequences within this sample yield the same CDR3. The chain has TRGV9 and TRGJ1 or TRGJ2. The ends lost 3 bases at V and 3 bases at J; junction bases unmatched: 8. In germline, CDR1 is GITISATS, CDR2 ISYDGTV (reference sequence). CDR3 size: 14 residues. This CDR3 reads CALWEPALYYKKLF. CDR3 DNA sequence: TGTGCCTTGTGGGAGCCGGCCCTTTATTATAAGAAACTCTTT.

With respect to this clone: This DNA's translation and the protein TCRdb lists, from a much larger clone, do not match at residues 8 and 10, likely due to a read error; the protein shown is translated from the DNA. The chain employs TRGV9 and TRGJ1 or TRGJ2. The length of the CDR3 is 16 residues. Germline V lookup: CDR1 GITISATS, CDR2 ISYDGTV (reference sequence). Trimming cost V 0 bases and J 5 bases; bases outside gene matches: 13. The CDR3 here is CALWEVLLSGNYKKLF. CDR3 nucleotides: TGTGCCTTGTGGGAGGTGCTATTGAGCGGGAATTATAAGAAACTCTTT.

This clone is judged medium-sized. Other DNA sequences in the sample encode the same CDR3. V is TRGV3 and J is TRGJ1 or TRGJ2. The CDR3 spans 14 residues. CDR1 VTNTFY and CDR2 YDVSTARD come from the germline V gene (reference sequence). Trimming at V came to 0 bases and at J to 5 bases, leaving 7 bases not matched to a gene. In DNA, the CDR3 is TGTGCCACCTGGGACAGGCCGCGCCATTATAAGAAACTCTTT. The encoded protein is CATWDRPRHYKKLF.

This clone was detected a few times. V gene TRGV3 combines with J gene TRGJ1 or TRGJ2. The CDR3 is 12 amino acids. The V segment lost 5 bases and the J segment 6 bases; nucleotides outside the gene matches: 7. Germline CDR1 is VTNTFY and CDR2 is YDVSTARD (reference sequence). CDR3 loop: CATWAGGYKKLF. The CDR3 bases are TGTGCCACCTGGGCCGGGGGTTATAAGAAACTCTTT.

The J gene is TRGJ1 or TRGJ2, the V gene TRGV3. CDR3 length: 12 residues. Germline CDR1 VTNTFY, CDR2 YDVSTARD (reference sequence). The ends lost 6 bases at V and 2 bases at J; junction bases unmatched: 4. The CDR3 reads CATWLYYYKKLF. The DNA of the CDR3 is TGTGCCACCTGGTTATATTATTATAAGAAACTCTTT.

A remark on this clone: TCRdb shows a much larger clone's protein in place of this DNA's translation, and the two differ at residue 7, likely through a read error; the protein shown is translated from the DNA. The chain has TRGV5 and TRGJ1 or TRGJ2. This CDR3 is 12 amino acids long. Germline CDR1 and CDR2: VINAFY and YDVSNSKD. V was pared by 5 bases and J by 5 bases, with 6 bases of the junction left unmatched. This CDR3 reads CATWGTHYKKLF. DNA of the CDR3: TGTGCCACCTGGGGAACGCATTATAAGAAACTCTTT.

By share, this clone counts as medium-sized. A much more abundant neighbour one base away suggests this may be a read error. The chain uses TRGV3 and TRGJ1 or TRGJ2. CDR1 and CDR2 from the germline V gene are VTNTFY and YDVSTARD (reference sequence). The CDR3 totals 13 residues. V lost 0 bases, J lost 6 bases, and 5 bases stayed unmatched. CDR3 sequence reads: CATWDRLSYKKLF. DNA of the CDR3: TGTGCCACCTGGGACAGGCTAAGTTATAAGAAACTCTTT.

This chain uses TRGV3 with TRGJ1 or TRGJ2. Germline V gives CDR1 VTNTFY, CDR2 YDVSTARD (reference sequence). The CDR3 loop spans 11 amino acids. V gave up 0 bases and J gave up 12 bases; unmatched junction bases: 5. CDR3 DNA: TGTGCCACCTGGGACAGGCTGACGAAACTCTTT. Translation: CATWDRLTKLF.

This clone was seen only a few times. V usage is TRGV3 and J usage is TRGJP2. TCRdb gives no J gene; it was assigned here by matching the DNA to germline. With V trimmed by 0 bases and J by 2 bases, 3 bases remained unmatched. Germline V gives CDR1 VTNTFY, CDR2 YDVSTARD (reference sequence). The CDR3 spans 15 residues. The CDR3 here is CATWDRRSSDWIKTF. CDR3 bases: TGTGCCACCTGGGACAGGCGGAGTAGTGATTGGATCAAGACGTTT.

The J gene is TRGJ1 or TRGJ2, the V gene TRGV3. No J segment appears in TCRdb, so it was assigned here by matching the sequence to germline. The CDR3 has 12 residues. In germline, CDR1 is VTNTFY, CDR2 YDVSTARD (reference sequence). J was trimmed by 10 bases and V by 5 bases; bases with no gene match: 11. This chain's CDR3 is CATWGGKVKKLF. The CDR3 coding sequence is TGTGCCACCTGGGGGGGAAAGGTCAAGAAACTCTTT.

This clone came up a few times. The junction does not match germline at one end; this may be a read error. The chain carries TRGV2 and TRGJ1 or TRGJ2. CDR3 length: 16 residues. CDR1 is EGSNGY, CDR2 YDSYNSKV, per germline. The chain's CDR3 is CATWDGPPGLYYKKLF. CDR3 nucleotide sequence: TGCGCCACCTGGGACGGCCCCCCGGGGCTTTATTATAAGAAACTCTTT.

A note on this clone: At residue 8, TCRdb's protein is not the same as the translated DNA, so the protein here was read from the DNA. Other DNA sequences in the sample encode the same CDR3. The rearrangement links TRGV5 to TRGJ1 or TRGJ2. This CDR3 has 14 residues. Germline loops: CDR1 VINAFY, CDR2 YDVSNSKD. V shed 0 bases and J 3 bases; nucleotides not matched to a gene: 5. CDR3 nucleotide sequence: TGTGCCACCTGGGACAGGCCTCGTTATTATAAGAAACTCTTT. Amino acids: CATWDRPRYYKKLF.